The source of this T cell receptor beta chain is a study of blood T cell repertoires in COVID-19 (TCRdb year 2020). Context from the whole study: Collaborator samples came from the United States, Italy and Spain and covered acute and convalescent phases of COVID-19. The sample metadata nearly always contained a de-identified subject ID, COVID-19 status, age in years and sex. Deeply sampled blood TCRbeta repertoires from subjects exposed to, actively infected with, or recovered from COVID-19 were included in the dataset. The samples were drawn from two sources: the first 160 participants of the ongoing ImmuneRACE study, and some 1,300 subjects contributed by 6 global collaborators. The material from the prospective study consisted of cDNA or gDNA derived from T cells, B-cell-depleted T cells, or PBMCs. The repertoires were released in a freely available public database meant as a resource for research on the immune response to SARS-CoV-2. Where available, HLA class I and class II types were obtained from metadata supplied by the sample provider rather than from assay-based typing.

The collaborating institutions used their own protocols to collect whole blood in K2EDTA tubes. For TCRbeta analysis, collaborators shipped samples as frozen whole blood, isolated PBMCs, or DNA extracted from either of those sample types. The immunoSEQ Assay, a bias-controlled multiplex PCR, was used to amplify TCRbeta CDR3 regions from genomic DNA. As for how the authors treated the data: The number of nucleated cells in each sample was estimated by amplification of reference gene primers within the assay. To quantify the absolute abundance of each unique TCRbeta CDR3 rearrangement, sequence reads were collapsed and filtered. For each sample, productive Simpson clonality was calculated by taking the square root of Simpson's diversity index across productive rearrangements. The source is immuneACCESS, and TCRdb retained only in-frame sequences with V and J called. Part of the clones is not carried over; for the studies checked, unresolved V genes explain less than half of this, and the remainder is unexplained. The V and J calls and clone size come from that table; D and trimming were worked out from the DNA. This sample comprises more than 150,000 clones, around 84% of them detected only once. The top ten clonotypes cover roughly 7% of the sample.

What the study reported, not specific to this receptor: How much clinical and demographic metadata was included differed by source and by participant, and the metadata was provided uncurated.

This clone came up a few times. Its target antigen remains unknown. Per-nucleotide qualities are absent, and no much larger clonotype sits a single base away. This receptor was identified in a man aged 50-60 years with active or convalescent COVID-19. The sequenced sample consisted of peripheral blood.

The CDR3 region: CASSWGDRPYNEQFF. Read as DNA, the sequence is TGTGCCAGCAGCTGGGGGGACAGGCCCTACAATGAGCAGTTCTTC. This chain joins TRBV11-1 to TRBJ2-1; the junction holds 8 bases that match TRBD1. Taken from cysteine to phenylalanine, the CDR3 has 15 residues. Of all the DNA, just the CDR3 is kept, 45 bases in frame from base 1. Based on the germline V gene (reference sequence), the CDR1 and CDR2 sequences are SGHAT and FQDESV. Relative to germline, V is missing 4 bases and J is missing 2 bases, with 4 bases of the junction outside any gene match. The variable domain in full, with residues beyond the CDR3 obtained from the reference TRBV11-1 and TRBJ2-1 genes, is EAEVAQSPRYKITEKSQAVAFWCDPISGHATLYWYRQILGQGPELLVQFQDESVVDDSQLPKDRFSAERLKGVDSTLKIQPAELGDSAMYLCASSWGDRPYNEQFFGPGTRLTVL.